Listed here is a single T cell receptor (beta chain). This receptor's antigen is unknown. Base-call qualities are not available, and no considerably larger clone is one nucleotide away. The study was a case-control design nested within a healthcare worker cohort in London, UK, with weekly nasopharyngeal swab PCR tests and blood sampling. Healthcare workers were recruited between 23 and 31 March 2020, during the week of the UK lockdown, and were followed weekly for up to about 15 weeks. This entry comes from a study of early T cells in non-severe SARS-CoV-2 infection (dated by TCRdb to about 2021). Background for the entire study: Because TCR sequencing was done on bulk RNA from unsorted whole blood, the alpha and beta chains could not be paired. Broader findings and caveats from the paper: VDJdb matching was skewed toward anti-spike CD8 responses, so virus-specific expansions were likely underestimated and private and CD4 specificities were missed.

The library was built by means of 5' RACE. The sequencing machine was a NextSeq 500. In the TCR library protocol, unique molecular identifiers were attached to individual cDNA molecules to correct for PCR bias and sequencing error. Both TCR alpha and beta chains were sequenced, and tight co-correlation was observed between alpha and beta sequence abundances in each sample. In the paper's pipeline: Decombinator V4 was used to perform V gene, J gene and CDR3 annotation of TCR sequences. TCRs were defined as expanded if a significant change between any two time points was detected under a Poisson model with p below 0.0001. TCR abundances were normalised to the total number of TCRs sequenced per sample and expressed as counts per million. VDJdb, accessed 1 November 2021, was searched for CMV, EBV and SARS-CoV-2 annotated TCRs, with TCRs annotated for multiple antigens excluded. TCRdb applied fastp at Q25 and MiXCR to the public reads, then kept only in-frame beta chains. Duplicate CDR3 protein sequences are folded into a single record with the most common DNA and genes. TCRdb, rather than the study authors, made the V and J calls. Present in this sample are roughly 34,000 distinct CDR3 sequences, approximately 4.4% of which were seen just once. The ten top clones hold 6.5% to 8.5% of the sample.

This receptor was obtained from an adult who was a healthcare worker with PCR-confirmed SARS-CoV-2 infection or an uninfected control (not recorded which). Source material: whole blood.

CDR3 reads: CSVGRVNTEAFF. The nucleotide sequence is TGCAGCGTTGGGCGGGTGAACACTGAAGCTTTCTTT. This sequence uses TRBV29-1 and TRBJ1-1; the D gene cannot be named for sure. From its cysteine to its phenylalanine, the CDR3 spans 12 amino acids. The DNA shown is the 36-base CDR3, in frame from base 1. The trim is 4 bases for V and 0 bases for J, with a gap of 6 bases between the germline ends. CDR1 and CDR2 are drawn from the germline V gene: SQVTM, ANQGSEA.